A selection of T cell receptor beta chains follows, all from one sample in a study of cytomegalovirus exposure and HLA in healthy donors. Clones were read by immunoSEQ multiplex PCR, and TCRdb kept only the in-frame ones, dropping some. This sample has tens of thousands of clones, with roughly 79% found just once. Sample: PBMCs. The receptors shown here come from a man younger than 45 in good health and CMV-seronegative. The CDR3 runs from the conserved cysteine through the conserved F or W. Each record gives: CDR3 protein, CDR3 DNA, D gene, J gene, clone size, V gene. A D gene is named only where the DNA matches it firmly. Clone sizes are given selectively: once, few, many, or a class where the clone is expanded.

CASSLYAGTYNEQFF | TGTGCCAGCAGCTTATACGCGGGGACTTACAATGAGCAGTTCTTC | - | TRBJ2-1 | - | TRBV7-2
CASSSLAGAGNTIYF | TGTGCCAGCAGTTCTCTGGCGGGGGCTGGAAACACCATATATTTT | - | TRBJ1-3 | - | TRBV27
CASSFRVVYHVLTF | TGTGCCAGCAGCTTTCGAGTGGTTTACCACGTCCTGACTTTC | - | TRBJ2-6 | many | TRBV5-6
CASSYPYNTGNTEAFF | TGTGCCAGCAGTTACCCGTACAATACAGGGAACACTGAAGCTTTCTTT | - | TRBJ1-1 | - | TRBV6-5
CASSQDLMGITYEQYF | TGCGCCAGCAGCCAGGACTTGATGGGGATTACCTACGAGCAGTACTTC | - | TRBJ2-7 | - | TRBV4-1
CSVDGQGAGGYTF | TGCAGCGTTGATGGGCAGGGGGCGGGCGGCTACACCTTC | TRBD1 | TRBJ1-2 | - | TRBV29-1
CASSVDRPTEAFF | TGTGCCAGCAGCGTTGACAGACCCACTGAAGCTTTCTTT | - | TRBJ1-1 | few | TRBV2
CASSLGGFGNTIYF | TGCGCCAGCAGCCTAGGGGGTTTCGGTAACACCATATATTTT | - | TRBJ1-3 | - | TRBV5-1
CASSAWTGATEAFF | TGTGCCAGCAGCGCATGGACAGGGGCCACTGAAGCTTTCTTT | TRBD1 | TRBJ1-1 | - | TRBV6-5
CATLSTGTRDTGELFF | TGTGCCACACTATCGACCGGGACTAGGGACACCGGGGAGCTGTTTTTT | TRBD2 | TRBJ2-2 | - | TRBV10-3
CASSRGTSGTTREYF | TGTGCCAGCAGTAGAGGGACTAGCGGGACCACCCGGGAGTATTTT | TRBD2 | TRBJ2-3 | once | TRBV6-5
CASSVGSGPQHF | TGTGCCAGCAGCGTAGGGTCAGGGCCCCAGCATTTT | - | TRBJ1-5 | - | TRBV9
CASSVGVGGNLNEKLFF | TGTGCCAGCAGCGTAGGGGTCGGGGGTAACCTTAATGAAAAACTGTTTTTT | - | TRBJ1-4 | - | TRBV9
CASSPRPSTGGHNQPQHF | TGCGCCAGCAGTCCCCGACCGTCAACAGGGGGACATAATCAGCCCCAGCATTTT | TRBD1 | TRBJ1-5 | - | TRBV5-1
CASSFGGGGVGANVLTF | TGTGCCAGCAGCTTCGGCGGAGGAGGGGTTGGGGCCAACGTCCTGACTTTC | - | TRBJ2-6 | - | TRBV13
CASSSARGGTGVSYEQYF | TGCGCCAGCAGCTCGGCGCGAGGGGGGACAGGGGTCTCCTACGAGCAGTACTTC | TRBD1 | TRBJ2-7 | - | TRBV5-1
CASSLSTDTQYF | TGTGCCAGCAGTCTCAGCACAGATACGCAGTATTTT | - | TRBJ2-3 | few | TRBV25-1
CASSVRGEQYF | TGTGCCAGCAGTGTAAGAGGCGAGCAGTACTTC | - | TRBJ2-7 | - | TRBV6-1
CASSPTALSNQPQHF | TGTGCCAGCTCCCCCACCGCACTTAGCAATCAGCCCCAGCATTTT | - | TRBJ1-5 | - | TRBV18
CASSPPLGQGGEQYF | TGTGCCAGCTCACCACCTCTGGGACAGGGAGGCGAGCAGTACTTC | TRBD1 | TRBJ2-7 | - | TRBV18
CASSLTGSNSPLHF | TGCGCCAGCAGCTTGACCGGTTCTAATTCACCCCTCCACTTT | - | TRBJ1-6 | once | TRBV5-1
CAITAGTKDTAGELFF | TGTGCCATCACGGCCGGGACAAAAGACACGGCCGGGGAGCTGTTTTTT | - | TRBJ2-2 | - | TRBV10-3
CASGLETVPMNTEAFF | TGTGCTAGTGGTTTGGAGACAGTGCCTATGAACACTGAAGCTTTCTTT | - | TRBJ1-1 | - | TRBV12-5
CASSDTGYSNQPQHF | TGTGCCAGCAGCGATACAGGGTATAGCAATCAGCCCCAGCATTTT | - | TRBJ1-5 | few | TRBV7-9
CASSSGDRGINSPLHF | TGTGCCAGCAGCTCCGGCGACAGAGGAATAAATTCACCCCTCCACTTT | - | TRBJ1-6 | - | TRBV7-2
CASSSGTGNTGELFF | TGTGCCAGCTCATCGGGGACTGGGAACACCGGGGAGCTGTTTTTT | - | TRBJ2-2 | - | TRBV18
CASSHSTGQGWGYTF | TGTGCCAGCTCACACTCGACCGGACAGGGATGGGGCTACACCTTC | TRBD1 | TRBJ1-2 | - | TRBV18
CASSPAVPGRAAFF | TGTGCCAGCTCACCAGCGGTACCGGGCAGGGCAGCTTTCTTT | - | TRBJ1-1 | - | TRBV18
CASSEGQGHTGNTIYF | TGTGCCAGCAGTGAGGGACAGGGCCACACTGGAAACACCATATATTTT | TRBD1 | TRBJ1-3 | - | TRBV9
CASSLTANYGYTF | TGTGCCAGCAGTTTAACAGCTAACTATGGCTACACCTTC | - | TRBJ1-2 | few | TRBV28
CASSLGASGSGGANVLTF | TGCGCCAGCAGCTTGGGGGCTAGCGGGAGTGGTGGGGCCAACGTCCTGACTTTC | TRBD2 | TRBJ2-6 | - | TRBV5-1
CASSRDTEAFF | TGTGCCAGCAGCCGGGACACTGAAGCTTTCTTT | - | TRBJ1-1 | once | TRBV6-5
CASSLTANYGYTF | TGTGCCAGTAGTCTGACAGCTAACTATGGCTACACCTTC | - | TRBJ1-2 | once | TRBV19
CASRRTGGAEVYTF | TGTGCCAGCAGGAGGACAGGGGGCGCCGAAGTCTACACCTTC | TRBD1 | TRBJ1-2 | - | TRBV5-8
CASSAFTGGYTGELFF | TGTGCCAGCAGCGCCTTCACAGGGGGGTATACCGGGGAGCTGTTTTTT | TRBD1 | TRBJ2-2 | - | TRBV9
CASSPEVVGGANEQFF | TGCGCCAGCAGCCCGGAAGTAGTCGGGGGGGCGAATGAGCAGTTCTTC | TRBD2 | TRBJ2-1 | - | TRBV5-1
CASSQDLTGRSYEQYF | TGTGCCAGCAGCCAAGACTTAACAGGGCGTTCCTACGAGCAGTACTTC | - | TRBJ2-7 | - | TRBV7-9
CASSGGLSNQPQHF | TGTGCCAGCAGTGGAGGGTTAAGCAATCAGCCCCAGCATTTT | - | TRBJ1-5 | few | TRBV6-1
CASSPDRDANYGYTF | TGCGCCAGCAGCCCCGACAGGGACGCTAACTATGGCTACACCTTC | TRBD1 | TRBJ1-2 | - | TRBV5-1
CASSLSGDKGETQYF | TGTGCCAGCAGCCTTAGCGGGGACAAGGGGGAGACCCAGTACTTC | TRBD2 | TRBJ2-5 | - | TRBV7-3
CASSERAGPDTQYF | TGTGCCAGCAGTGAAAGGGCAGGGCCAGATACGCAGTATTTT | - | TRBJ2-3 | few | TRBV6-1
CASSLDGNYGYTF | TGCGCCAGCAGCTTGGACGGTAACTATGGCTACACCTTC | - | TRBJ1-2 | - | TRBV5-1
CASSMQVSGANVLTF | TGTGCCAGTAGTATGCAGGTCTCCGGGGCCAACGTCCTGACTTTC | - | TRBJ2-6 | - | TRBV19
CASSLGGGIDYGYTF | TGCGCCAGCAGCTTGGGAGGGGGAATCGACTATGGCTACACCTTC | - | TRBJ1-2 | - | TRBV5-1
CASSVAGTPNTEAFF | TGTGCCAGTAGCGTCGCCGGGACACCGAACACTGAAGCTTTCTTT | - | TRBJ1-1 | - | TRBV19
CASSLRVLAGVRAGELFF | TGTGCCAGCAGCTTGAGGGTGCTAGCGGGAGTCAGGGCCGGGGAGCTGTTTTTT | TRBD2 | TRBJ2-2 | - | TRBV11-2
CASFTLGRQAFF | TGTGCCAGCTTCACCTTGGGGAGGCAAGCTTTCTTT | - | TRBJ1-1 | - | TRBV6-6
CASSVGLAGGHEQFF | TGTGCCAGCAGCGTAGGACTAGCGGGGGGGCATGAGCAGTTCTTC | TRBD2 | TRBJ2-1 | few | TRBV9
CASSLNAGGPGRETQYF | TGCGCCAGCAGCTTAAATGCGGGAGGGCCCGGTCGGGAGACCCAGTACTTC | TRBD2 | TRBJ2-5 | - | TRBV5-1
CASGLAHETLKGYTF | TGTGCTAGTGGTTTAGCTCACGAAACTTTGAAGGGCTACACCTTC | - | TRBJ1-2 | once | TRBV12-5
CASSVTSTDTQYF | TGTGCCAGCAGCGTAACTAGCACAGATACGCAGTATTTT | - | TRBJ2-3 | - | TRBV9
CAISETGGNTEACF | TGTGCCATCAGTGAAACAGGGGGAAACACTGAAGCTTGCTTT | TRBD1 | TRBJ1-1 | - | TRBV10-3
CASSPPRVNVLTF | TGTGCCAGCAGCCCCCCTCGGGTCAACGTCCTGACTTTC | - | TRBJ2-6 | - | TRBV9
CASSDRGGYGYTF | TGTGCCAGCAGCGACAGGGGAGGCTATGGCTACACCTTC | TRBD1 | TRBJ1-2 | - | TRBV7-3
CASSLGGNSYEQYF | TGTGCCAGCAGCTTAGGGGGGAACTCCTACGAGCAGTACTTC | - | TRBJ2-7 | - | TRBV7-3
CASSEVGHNQPQHF | TGTGCCAGCAGTGAAGTCGGACACAATCAGCCCCAGCATTTT | - | TRBJ1-5 | - | TRBV6-1
CASGPGLRGYGYTF | TGCGCCAGCGGGCCGGGGCTGCGGGGCTATGGCTACACCTTC | - | TRBJ1-2 | - | TRBV4-3
CASSESAPGGEQYF | TGTGCCAGCAGTGAATCGGCACCGGGGGGGGAGCAGTACTTC | TRBD2 | TRBJ2-7 | - | TRBV6-1
CASSTGILTGANVLTF | TGTGCCAGTAGTACCGGGATTCTCACTGGGGCCAACGTCCTGACTTTC | - | TRBJ2-6 | - | TRBV19